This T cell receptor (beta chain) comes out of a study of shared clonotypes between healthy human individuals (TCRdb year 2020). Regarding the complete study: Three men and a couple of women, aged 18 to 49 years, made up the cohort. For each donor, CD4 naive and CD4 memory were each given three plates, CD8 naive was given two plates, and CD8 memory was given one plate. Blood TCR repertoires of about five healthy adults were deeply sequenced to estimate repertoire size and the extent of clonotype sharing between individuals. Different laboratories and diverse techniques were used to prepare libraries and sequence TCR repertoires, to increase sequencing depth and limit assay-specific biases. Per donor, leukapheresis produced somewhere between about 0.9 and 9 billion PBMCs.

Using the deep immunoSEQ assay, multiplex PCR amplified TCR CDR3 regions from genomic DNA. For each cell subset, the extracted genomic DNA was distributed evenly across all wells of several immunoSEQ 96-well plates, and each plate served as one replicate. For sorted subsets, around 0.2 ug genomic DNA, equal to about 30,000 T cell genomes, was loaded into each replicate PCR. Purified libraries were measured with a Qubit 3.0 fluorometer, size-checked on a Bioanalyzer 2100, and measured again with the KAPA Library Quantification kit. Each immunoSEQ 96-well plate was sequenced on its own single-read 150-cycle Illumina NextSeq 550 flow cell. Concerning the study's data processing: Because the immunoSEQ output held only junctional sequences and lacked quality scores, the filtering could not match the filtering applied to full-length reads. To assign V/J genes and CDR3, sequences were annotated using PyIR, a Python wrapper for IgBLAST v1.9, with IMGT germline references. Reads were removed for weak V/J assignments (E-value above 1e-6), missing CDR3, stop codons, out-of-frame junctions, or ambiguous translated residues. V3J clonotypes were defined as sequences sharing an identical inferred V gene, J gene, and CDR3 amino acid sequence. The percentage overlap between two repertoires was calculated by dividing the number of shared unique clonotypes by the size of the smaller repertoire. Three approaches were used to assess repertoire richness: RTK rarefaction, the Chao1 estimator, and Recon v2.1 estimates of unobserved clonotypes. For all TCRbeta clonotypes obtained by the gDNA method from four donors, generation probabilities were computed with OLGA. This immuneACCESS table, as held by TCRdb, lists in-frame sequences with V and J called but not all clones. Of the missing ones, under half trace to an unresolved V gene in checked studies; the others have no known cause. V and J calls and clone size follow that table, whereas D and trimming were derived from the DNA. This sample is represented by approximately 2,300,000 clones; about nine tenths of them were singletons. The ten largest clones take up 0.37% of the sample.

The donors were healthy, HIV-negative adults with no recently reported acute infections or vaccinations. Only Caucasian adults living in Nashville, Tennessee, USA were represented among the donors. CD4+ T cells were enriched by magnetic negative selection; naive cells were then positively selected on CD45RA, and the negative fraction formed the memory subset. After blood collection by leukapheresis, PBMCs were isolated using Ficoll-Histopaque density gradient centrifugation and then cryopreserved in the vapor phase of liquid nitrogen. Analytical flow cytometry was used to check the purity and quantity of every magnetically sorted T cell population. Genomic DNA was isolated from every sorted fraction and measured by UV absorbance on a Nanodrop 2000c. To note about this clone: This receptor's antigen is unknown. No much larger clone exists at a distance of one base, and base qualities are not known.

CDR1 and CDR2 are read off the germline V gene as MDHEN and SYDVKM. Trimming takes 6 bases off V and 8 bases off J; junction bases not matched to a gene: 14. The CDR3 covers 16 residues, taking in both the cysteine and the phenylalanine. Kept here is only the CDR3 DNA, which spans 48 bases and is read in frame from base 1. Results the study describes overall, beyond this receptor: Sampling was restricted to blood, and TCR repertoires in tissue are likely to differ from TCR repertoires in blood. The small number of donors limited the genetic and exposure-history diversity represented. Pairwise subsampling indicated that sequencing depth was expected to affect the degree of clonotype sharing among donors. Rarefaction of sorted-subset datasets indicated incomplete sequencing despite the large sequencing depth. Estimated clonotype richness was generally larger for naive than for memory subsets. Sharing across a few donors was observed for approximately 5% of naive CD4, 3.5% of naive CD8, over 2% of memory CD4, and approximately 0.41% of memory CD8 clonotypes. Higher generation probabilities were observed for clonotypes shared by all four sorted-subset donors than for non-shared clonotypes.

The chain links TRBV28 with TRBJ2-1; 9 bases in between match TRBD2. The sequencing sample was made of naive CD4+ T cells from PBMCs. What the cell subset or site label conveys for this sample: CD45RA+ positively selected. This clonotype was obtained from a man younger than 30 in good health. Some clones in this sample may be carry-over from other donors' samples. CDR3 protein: CASSYTPGLASHEQFF. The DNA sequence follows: TGTGCCAGCAGCTACACCCCGGGACTAGCATCTCATGAGCAGTTCTTC.